These 26 T cell receptor beta chains were sequenced from one sample in a study of cytomegalovirus exposure and HLA in healthy donors (dated by TCRdb to about 2017). Libraries were prepared through the immunoSEQ multiplex PCR assay. A mixture of 60 forward primers for TCR Vbeta segments and 13 reverse primers for TCR Jbeta segments was used in the multiplex PCR. Here the immuneACCESS table is served through TCRdb, limited to in-frame sequences with V and J called. Missing clones are a known gap in these copies; in checked studies unresolved V genes cover under half, and the rest lacks a known reason. In this sample's table one finds approximately 68,000 clones. 7.5% to 8% of the sample is in the top ten clones. Sequencing used PBMCs. Receptors originate from a female donor in good health and CMV-seropositive.

V gene TRBV14 combines with J gene TRBJ2-1, with TRBD2 identical over 9 bases. The CDR3 runs 16 residues. The germline CDR1 and CDR2 sequences are SGHDN and FVKESK. Trimming at V came to 0 bases and at J to 7 bases, leaving 7 bases not matched to a gene. As DNA, the CDR3 is TGTGCCAGCAGCCAAGATCTACTAGCGGGTCGGAATGAGCAGTTCTTC. It encodes CASSQDLLAGRNEQFF.

The chain combines TRBV5-1 with TRBJ2-5; 8 bases are shared with TRBD2. This CDR3 spans 14 amino acids. V was pared by 4 bases and J by 4 bases, with 6 bases of the junction left unmatched. Germline CDR1 and CDR2: SGHRS and YFSETQ. The CDR3 reads CASSRRTSRETQYF. The DNA of the CDR3 is TGCGCCAGCAGCCGTAGGACTAGCCGAGAGACCCAGTACTTC.

The chain has TRBV11-2 and TRBJ2-1; 8 bases are a match to TRBD1. Germline assignment: CDR1 SGHAT and CDR2 FQNNGV. After removal of 3 bases from V and 5 bases from J, the junction contained 6 bases not matched to a gene. This CDR3 contains 15 residues. DNA of the CDR3: TGTGCCAGCAGCTTTGGCAGGGGGCGGGACAATGAGCAGTTCTTC. Residues: CASSFGRGRDNEQFF. Looking up the rest from reference TRBV11-2 and TRBJ2-1 gives the full variable domain: EAGVAQSPRYKIIEKRQSVAFWCNPISGHATLYWYQQILGQGPKLLIQFQNNGVVDDSQLPKDRFSAERLKGVDSTLKIQPAKLEDSAVYLCASSFGRGRDNEQFFGPGTRLTVL.

This chain links TRBV5-1 with TRBJ2-5, with D perhaps TRBD1 (6 bases). Near its end, the DNA agrees better with TRBJ2-7, so the J call may be wrong. The germline gives CDR1 SGHRS, CDR2 YFSETQ. This CDR3 is 13 amino acids long. CDR3 loop: CASRSRGGDEQYF. The CDR3 DNA is TGCGCCAGCAGATCAAGAGGGGGAGACGAGCAGTACTTC.

V is TRBV19 and J is TRBJ2-7; D call uncertain. This CDR3 region has 13 residues. V shed 8 bases and J shed 3 bases, with 14 bases lying between them. Germline CDR1 reads LNHDA; CDR2 reads SQIVND (reference sequence). CDR3 in amino acids: CASSPGRGYEQYF. The CDR3 nucleotides are TGTGCCAGTTCTCCGGGTCGTGGCTACGAGCAGTACTTC.

This chain connects TRBV6-5 to TRBJ2-1, with D perhaps matching TRBD2 (6 bases). The CDR3 covers 15 residues. Trimming removed 5 bases at V and 6 bases at J, with 17 bases between. Germline V gives CDR1 MNHEY, CDR2 SVGAGI. In nucleotides, the CDR3 is TGTGCCAGCAGTATACGGGAGTCGAAGGCCAATGAGCAGTTCTTC. It translates to CASSIRESKANEQFF.

The chain carries TRBV30 and TRBJ1-2; D gene uncertain. This CDR3 has 11 residues. In germline, CDR1 is GTSNPN, CDR2 SVGIG (reference sequence). V lost 1 base and J lost 7, with 7 bases in between. The CDR3 is CAWSGGVGYTF. The CDR3 coding sequence is TGTGCCTGGAGTGGCGGCGTTGGCTACACCTTC.

The chain employs TRBV18 and TRBJ2-1; 7 nucleotides align to TRBD1. CDR1 KGHSH and CDR2 LQKENI come from the germline V gene. V was pared by 3 bases and J by 3 bases, with 2 bases of the junction left unmatched. The CDR3 loop spans 14 amino acids. The CDR3 here is CASSPRGIYNEQFF. In DNA, the CDR3 is TGTGCCAGCTCACCCAGGGGGATCTACAATGAGCAGTTCTTC.

The genes are TRBV6-5 and TRBJ1-1; D possibly corresponds to TRBD1 (5 bases). Trimming pared 6 bases from V and 5 bases from J, leaving 10 bases between. The CDR3 runs 12 residues. CDR1 and CDR2 (germline): MNHEY, SVGAGI. The CDR3 loop is CASSSGLTEAFF. The CDR3 nucleotides read TGTGCCAGCAGCTCGGGACTGACTGAAGCTTTCTTT.

The V gene is TRBV5-4, the J gene TRBJ2-3; 10 nucleotides match TRBD2. The germline gives CDR1 SGHNT, CDR2 YYREEE (reference sequence). Trimming took 2 bases from V and 4 from J; bases not matched to a gene: 7. The CDR3 extends over 16 amino acids. This CDR3 is CASSLRGLAGADTQYF. The CDR3 DNA sequence: TGTGCCAGCAGCTTACGTGGTCTAGCGGGAGCAGATACGCAGTATTTT.

The chain carries TRBV6-1 and TRBJ1-5; 9 nucleotides line up with TRBD1. Germline trimming cut 7 bases from V and 3 bases from J; bases unmatched to any gene: 7. The germline V gene encodes CDR1 MNHNS and CDR2 SASEGT. The CDR3 extends over 15 amino acids. CDR3 sequence (DNA): TGTGCCAGCAAGGACAGGGGACGGAACAATCAGCCCCAGCATTTT. Amino acids: CASKDRGRNNQPQHF.

This chain links TRBV6-6 with TRBJ2-1; a weak D match, TRBD2 (7 bases). The V and J ends lost 5 bases and 7 bases respectively, with 18 bases between them. CDR3 size: 15 residues. CDR1 and CDR2 from the germline V gene are MNHNY and SVGAGI (reference sequence). CDR3 loop: CASSKGGTKGNEQFF. CDR3 coding DNA: TGTGCCAGCAGTAAGGGGGGGACAAAGGGGAATGAGCAGTTCTTC.

The V gene is TRBV6-5, the J gene TRBJ1-2; D not certain. Germline V gives CDR1 MNHEY, CDR2 SVGAGI. This CDR3 comprises 14 residues. V was shortened by 5 bases and J by 3 bases, with 13 bases between the two germline ends. CDR3 in DNA: TGTGCCAGCAGTCGGGGTCGGAGGGACTATGGCTACACCTTC. Residues: CASSRGRRDYGYTF.

The DNA for the CDR3 is TGTGCCAGCAAAACACAGGGCCGGGTGTCGTTCGAGCAGTACTTC. Translated: CASKTQGRVSFEQYF. V usage is TRBV2 and J usage is TRBJ2-7; D perhaps matches TRBD1 (6 bases). This CDR3 has 15 amino acids. Trimming left V 7 bases short and J 6 bases short, with 22 bases between. CDR1 is SNHLY and CDR2 is FYNNEI in the germline V gene.

The chain joins TRBV27 to TRBJ1-2; D ambiguous. This CDR3 is 17 amino acids long. V lost 0 bases and J 2 bases, leaving 16 bases between the germline ends. CDR1 MNHEY and CDR2 SMNVEV come from the germline V gene (reference sequence). The CDR3 here is CASSLSTSLQWNYGYTF. The CDR3 DNA reads TGTGCCAGCAGTTTATCGACATCCTTACAGTGGAACTATGGCTACACCTTC.

The genes are TRBV4-2 and TRBJ2-5; D is undetermined. The germline CDR1 and CDR2 sequences are LGHNA and YNFKEQ. Trimming removed 2 bases at V and 5 bases at J, with 12 bases between. This CDR3 is 14 amino acids long. As DNA, the CDR3 is TGTGCCAGCAGCCAAAATCTGAGGTTGGAGACCCAGTACTTC. Amino acid sequence: CASSQNLRLETQYF.

The V call is TRBV6-5, the J call TRBJ2-1, with TRBD2 matching 14 bases. J gave up 13 bases and V 2 bases, and 4 bases lay outside the gene matches. Germline CDR1 and CDR2: MNHEY and SVGAGI. This CDR3 contains 14 residues. CDR3 sequence: CASSYGTSGGYQFF. For the CDR3, the DNA is TGTGCCAGCAGTTACGGGACTAGCGGGGGTTATCAGTTCTTC.

The chain joins TRBV18 to TRBJ2-2; TRBD1 matches at 7 bases. The CDR3 spans 15 residues. V dropped 4 bases and J dropped 0; count of bases not matched to a gene: 2. Germline V lookup: CDR1 KGHSH, CDR2 LQKENI. CDR3 residues: CASSRQGANTGELFF. In nucleotides, the CDR3 is TGTGCCAGCTCACGGCAGGGGGCGAACACCGGGGAGCTGTTTTTT.

J is TRBJ1-1 and V is TRBV7-9, with 7 bases fitting TRBD1. CDR1 and CDR2 (germline): SEHNR, FQNEAQ (reference sequence). The J segment lost 1 base and the V segment lost 1 base, leaving 6 bases of the junction unmatched. This CDR3 has 16 amino acids. Written as DNA, the CDR3 is TGTGCCAGCAGCTTAGTTTCAGGGGGACGGAACACTGAAGCTTTCTTT. Amino acid sequence: CASSLVSGGRNTEAFF.

The chain joins TRBV19 to TRBJ2-5, with a weak D call TRBD2 (7 bases). In germline, CDR1 is LNHDA, CDR2 SQIVND (reference sequence). V was clipped by 4 bases and J by 3 bases, with 21 bases between them. This CDR3 has 17 residues. The CDR3 bases are TGTGCCAGTAGTAGAAGGAGGTCGGGCGGGGGCAAAGAGACCCAGTACTTC. It is translated as CASSRRRSGGGKETQYF.

CDR3 DNA sequence: TGTGCCAGCAGGTACCGGGCGGGAGGGTTCAATGAGCAGTTCTTC. This gives the protein CASRYRAGGFNEQFF. The V and J genes are TRBV6-5 and TRBJ2-1, with 9 bases aligning to TRBD2. With 6 bases clipped from V and 6 bases from J, the junction kept 9 bases outside the gene matches. The CDR3 extends over 15 amino acids. Germline CDR1 and CDR2: MNHEY and SVGAGI.

For the CDR3, the DNA is TGTGCCAGTAGTATCCCTGGGGAGGGGAACTCCTACGAGCAGTACTTC. This gives the protein CASSIPGEGNSYEQYF. The rearrangement joins TRBV19 to TRBJ2-7, with 7 bases that match TRBD2. Germline CDR1 LNHDA, CDR2 SQIVND (reference sequence). The CDR3 loop spans 16 amino acids. The J segment lost 0 bases and the V segment lost 3 bases, leaving 8 bases of the junction unmatched.

The rearrangement links TRBV28 to TRBJ2-2; D is unclear. CDR3 length: 12 amino acids. Germline lookup yields CDR1 MDHEN and CDR2 SYDVKM. V lost 3 bases and J lost 8, with 7 bases in between. CDR3 sequence: CASSFRSGELFF. CDR3 nucleotide sequence: TGTGCCAGCAGTTTCAGATCGGGGGAGCTGTTTTTT.

Written as DNA, the CDR3 is TGTGCCAGCAGCCGGCCGGGACTAGCGGGGTTGGCGCAGTATTTT. Its protein product is CASSRPGLAGLAQYF. This sequence joins TRBV28 and TRBJ2-3; 13 nucleotides match TRBD2. Trimming cost V 6 bases and J 10 bases; bases outside gene matches: 10. The CDR3 loop spans 15 amino acids. Germline CDR1 reads MDHEN; CDR2 reads SYDVKM.

The chain carries TRBV18 and TRBJ2-7; D might be TRBD1 (6 bases). CDR1 and CDR2 (germline): KGHSH, LQKENI. Trimming stripped 5 bases from V and 2 bases from J, with 16 bases between. The CDR3 consists of 15 residues. Written as DNA, the CDR3 is TGTGCCAGCTCAGTCACAGGGATCCCCACCTACGAGCAGTACTTC. Protein product: CASSVTGIPTYEQYF.

The chain employs TRBV11-2 and TRBJ1-2; D ambiguous. V lost 5 bases, J lost 1 base, and 8 bases lay in between. CDR3 size: 13 residues. Germline CDR1 is SGHAT and CDR2 is FQNNGV. In DNA form, the CDR3 reads TGTGCCAGCAGCCCCAAGCGTAACTATGGCTACACCTTC. Its protein product is CASSPKRNYGYTF.